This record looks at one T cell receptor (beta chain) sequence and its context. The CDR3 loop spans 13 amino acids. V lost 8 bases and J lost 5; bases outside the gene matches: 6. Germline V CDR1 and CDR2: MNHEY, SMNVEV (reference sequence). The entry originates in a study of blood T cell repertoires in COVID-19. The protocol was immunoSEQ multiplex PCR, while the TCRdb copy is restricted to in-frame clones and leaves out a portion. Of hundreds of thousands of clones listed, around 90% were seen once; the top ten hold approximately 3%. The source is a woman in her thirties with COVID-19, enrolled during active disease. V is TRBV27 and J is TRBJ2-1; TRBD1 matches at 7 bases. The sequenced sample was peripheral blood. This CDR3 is CASRDRVDNEQFF. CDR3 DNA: TGTGCCAGCCGGGACAGAGTTGACAATGAGCAGTTCTTC.